These 23 T cell receptor beta chains were all obtained from the same sample, sequenced in a study of blood T cells in healthy people across ages. Through a sample-barcoded 5' primer and a J-beta primer mix, a second PCR was run for roughly 6 to 11 cycles. TCRdb called the 5' RACE reads again in MiXCR, with one record for every CDR3 protein. The sample records roughly 1,700,000 distinct CDR3 sequences, over 25% being singletons. Sequencing was done on a sample of blood. The receptors come from a woman under 40 in good health.

This chain joins TRBV12-3 or TRBV12-4 and TRBJ2-5; weak D call: TRBD1 (7 bases). V dropped 4 bases and J dropped 3 bases, with 12 bases sitting between them. This CDR3 has 14 residues. CDR3 in amino acids: CASSCVRGEETQYF. The DNA of the CDR3 is TGTGCCAGCAGTTGTGTCAGGGGGGAAGAGACCCAGTACTTC.

In its sample, this clonotype was seen a few times. This rearrangement joins TRBV4-3 to TRBJ1-4; D might be TRBD1 (5 bases). The CDR3 contains 15 residues. CDR1 is LGHNA and CDR2 is YSLEER in the germline V gene. Between the trimmed V and J ends, which lost 1 base and 5 bases, there was a span of 11 bases. CDR3 DNA: TGCGCCAGCAGCCAAGTAGGGGCCCCGAATGAAAAACTGTTTTTT. Translated, it gives CASSQVGAPNEKLFF.

This clonotype was counted a few times. J is TRBJ2-7 and V is TRBV5-1; 8 positions agree with TRBD2. Trimming took 5 bases from V and 2 from J; bases not matched to a gene: 6. The CDR3 extends over 14 amino acids. CDR1 is SGHRS and CDR2 is YFSETQ in the germline V gene. The CDR3 sequence is CASSSFGGAYEQYF. The CDR3 region has the DNA TGCGCCAGCAGTTCCTTCGGGGGGGCCTACGAGCAGTACTTC.

This clonotype was counted a few times. The DNA for the CDR3 is TGCGCCAGCAGTGTAACGGGGGCCCCGGGGGCGCAGTTCTTC. It encodes CASSVTGAPGAQFF. The chain carries TRBV10-1 and TRBJ2-1, with D possibly called TRBD1 or TRBD2 (6 bases each). Per the germline V gene, CDR1 is WNHNN and CDR2 is SYGVQD (reference sequence). V gave up 4 bases and J gave up 12 bases, with 19 bases separating them. This CDR3 is built from 14 residues.

The rearrangement links TRBV29-1 to TRBJ1-2; perhaps TRBD1 as D (5 bases). The CDR3 runs to 11 residues. V was cut by 4 bases and J by 6 bases, with 9 bases left in between. The V gene's germline CDR1 is SQVTM and CDR2 ANQGSEA. Written as DNA, the CDR3 is TGCAGCGTTGTGGGCAGGGATGGCTACACCTTC. Protein product: CSVVGRDGYTF.

In this sample, this clonotype turned up once. The rearrangement links TRBV2 to TRBJ2-7, with 8 bases fitting TRBD2. The CDR3 sequence is 13 residues long. CDR1 is SNHLY, CDR2 FYNNEI, per germline. Unmatched junction bases numbered 4, after V lost 7 bases and J lost 2 bases. The CDR3 here is CASISGGAYEQYF. The CDR3 nucleotides read TGTGCCAGCATTTCCGGGGGGGCCTACGAGCAGTACTTC.

As concerns this clonotype: At one end the junction does not follow the germline gene, possibly because of a read error. The V call is TRBV29-1, the J call TRBJ2-7, with D perhaps TRBD1 (7 bases). CDR3 length equals 14 residues. Germline V CDR1 and CDR2: SQVTM, ANQGSEA. Written as DNA, the CDR3 is TGCAGCATTGAGGCGGGACAGAACTCCTACGAGCAGTACTTC. It translates to CSIEAGQNSYEQYF.

As to this clonotype: The DNA is omitted, as the CDR3 cannot be located on it reliably, and the CDR3 follows TCRdb's listing. The CDR3 sequence is CASSQVGSGTARYF. The chain employs TRBV4-1 and TRBJ2-3; the listed D gene, TRBD1, was not tested against the DNA. The CDR3 is 14 residues long, ends included. Germline V gene lookup returns CDR1 MGHRA and CDR2 YSYEKL.

This clonotype came up a few times. The chain links TRBV5-5 to TRBJ2-1; D is ambiguous. The CDR3 is 13 residues long. From germline, CDR1 is SGHKS and CDR2 YYEKEE (reference sequence). V lost 0 bases to trimming and J lost 8 bases, with 9 bases between them. CDR3 amino acids: CASSLVTDHEQFF. CDR3 DNA sequence: TGTGCCAGCAGCTTGGTAACAGACCATGAGCAGTTCTTC.

The chain employs TRBV12-3 or TRBV12-4 and TRBJ1-1; the D gene is possibly TRBD1 (5 bases). Trimming shortened V by 2 bases and J by 7 bases, and 8 bases separated the two germline ends. The CDR3 is 12 amino acids. Here the CDR3 reads CASSLRGDEAFF. The CDR3 DNA reads as TGTGCCAGCAGTTTAAGGGGCGATGAAGCTTTCTTT.

This clonotype was seen more than once but under ten times. The rearrangement joins TRBV4-1 to TRBJ2-3; D tentatively fits TRBD1 or TRBD2 (5 bases each). Germline V gives CDR1 MGHRA, CDR2 YSYEKL. V dropped 0 bases and J dropped 6 bases, with 16 bases sitting between them. CDR3 size: 16 residues. In nucleotides, the CDR3 is TGCGCCAGCAGCCAAGATGGGACGGCCGGCTGGGATACGCAGTATTTT. Amino acids: CASSQDGTAGWDTQYF.

The chain uses TRBV6-5 and TRBJ2-3; 9 bases align to TRBD2. There are 18 residues in the CDR3. The ends lost 0 bases at V and 3 bases at J; junction bases unmatched: 10. Germline loops: CDR1 MNHEY, CDR2 SVGAGI. The CDR3 spells CASSYSRRAGGQTDTQYF. In nucleotides, the CDR3 is TGTGCCAGCAGTTACTCGAGGCGGGCGGGGGGGCAGACAGATACGCAGTATTTT.

This clonotype was detected ten times or more. The rearrangement joins TRBV5-1 to TRBJ2-4, with D maybe TRBD2 (5 bases). This CDR3 region has 11 residues. With 4 bases removed from V and 8 bases from J, the gap between germline ends came to 7 bases. Germline V gene data show CDR1 as SGHRS and CDR2 as YFSETQ. The CDR3 coding sequence is TGCGCCAGCAGCCTCGGGGACATTCAGTACTTC. Protein product: CASSLGDIQYF.

At least ten counts were recorded for this clonotype. J is TRBJ2-7 and V is TRBV20-1; 7 bases agree with TRBD1. Trimming took 5 bases from V and 5 from J; bases not matched to a gene: 15. There are 15 residues in the CDR3. Germline V CDR1 and CDR2: DFQATT, SNEGSKA (reference sequence). The CDR3 region has the DNA TGCAGTGCTTCAAAGGACAGGATATCTAACAACGAGCAGTACTTC. Translating gives CSASKDRISNNEQYF.

V and J are TRBV24-1 and TRBJ2-7; D ambiguous. Germline V gene lookup returns CDR1 KGHDR and CDR2 SFDVKD. This CDR3 is 8 amino acids long. This chain's CDR3 is CEGGEQYF. DNA of the CDR3: TGTGAAGGCGGCGAGCAGTACTTC.

The gene calls are TRBV4-3 and TRBJ1-6; 9 nucleotides match TRBD1. Trimming cost V 4 bases and J 9 bases; bases outside gene matches: 7. CDR1 LGHNA and CDR2 YSLEER come from the germline V gene. This CDR3 comprises 15 residues. The CDR3 nucleotides are TGCGCCAGCAGCCTTACAGGGGGCGAGGGTTCACCCCTCCACTTT. Residues: CASSLTGGEGSPLHF.

CDR3 nucleotide sequence: TGTGCCAGCAGCCAATCCTCCGGCCGGACAGGGGTCTACGAGCAGTACTTC. Protein product: CASSQSSGRTGVYEQYF. The V and J genes are TRBV3-1 and TRBJ2-7; 9 nucleotides align to TRBD1. CDR3 length equals 17 residues. Germline V gene data show CDR1 as LGHDT and CDR2 as YNNKEL (reference sequence). V shed 2 bases, J shed 3 bases, and the junction held 11 bases outside the gene matches.

This clonotype was counted only a few times. This chain links TRBV7-2 with TRBJ2-1; TRBD2 matches at 10 bases. This CDR3 is 15 amino acids long. Germline assignment: CDR1 SGHTA and CDR2 FQGNSA. Trimming at V came to 4 bases and at J to 4 bases, leaving 4 bases not matched to a gene. The CDR3 nucleotides are TGTGCCAGCAGCTCTAGCGGGGGCTGGTACAATGAGCAGTTCTTC. Encoded protein: CASSSSGGWYNEQFF. Filled out from reference TRBV7-2 and TRBJ2-1, the complete variable domain reads GAGVSQSPSNKVTEKGKDVELRCDPISGHTALYWYRQSLGQGLEFLIYFQGNSAPDKSGLPSDRFSAERTGGSVSTLTIQRTQQEDSAVYLCASSSSGGWYNEQFFGPGTRLTVL.

The V call is TRBV6-2 or TRBV6-3, the J call TRBJ2-4, with 7 bases matching TRBD2. The J call may not be correct, given that the DNA end is closer to TRBJ2-7. Germline V CDR1 and CDR2: MNHEY, SVGEGT. The length of the CDR3 is 17 residues. The CDR3 coding sequence is TGTGCCAGCAGTTACGGGCCCCGGACGGCGGGAGAAAACGAGCAGTACTTC. Residues: CASSYGPRTAGENEQYF.

This clonotype appeared many times. The chain carries TRBV5-1 and TRBJ1-2, with D perhaps matching TRBD1 (6 bases). V lost 0 bases and J 6 bases, leaving 15 bases between the germline ends. This CDR3 contains 15 residues. Germline CDR1 and CDR2: SGHRS and YFSETQ. CDR3 sequence (DNA): TGCGCCAGCAGCTTGGCCGGGGGGGGCGCGGATGGCTACACCTTC. Its protein is CASSLAGGGADGYTF.

This clonotype was recorded many times. The chain combines TRBV5-1 with TRBJ2-5, with D unclear. The CDR3 covers 16 residues. Trimming left V 4 bases short and J 2 bases short, with 18 bases between. The germline gives CDR1 SGHRS, CDR2 YFSETQ. CDR3 loop: CASSPTGAIRQETQYF. As DNA, the CDR3 is TGCGCCAGCAGCCCCACGGGTGCGATAAGGCAAGAGACCCAGTACTTC.

There are many counts of this clonotype. The chain is built from TRBV7-3 and TRBJ2-7; 9 bases match TRBD1. CDR3 length equals 14 residues. The V segment lost 5 bases and the J segment 4 bases; nucleotides outside the gene matches: 6. Germline V CDR1 and CDR2: SGHTA, FQGTGA. CDR3 region: CASSPDRGEYEQYF. CDR3 sequence (DNA): TGTGCCAGCAGCCCCGACAGGGGGGAGTACGAGCAGTACTTC. The full variable domain, with the rest looked up from reference TRBV7-3 and TRBJ2-7, is GAGVSQTPSNKVTEKGKYVELRCDPISGHTALYWYRQSLGQGPEFLIYFQGTGAADDSGLPNDRFFAVRPEGSVSTLKIQRTERGDSAVYLCASSPDRGEYEQYFGPGTRLTVT.

The genes are TRBV5-1 and TRBJ2-1, with 11 bases identical to TRBD2. CDR3 length: 14 amino acids. Unmatched junction bases numbered 9, after V lost 2 bases and J lost 14 bases. The germline CDR1 and CDR2 sequences are SGHRS and YFSETQ. The CDR3 is CASSLRLAGRQEFF. The CDR3 coding sequence is TGCGCCAGCAGCTTAAGACTAGCGGGGAGACAAGAGTTCTTC.